The 2 T cell receptor beta chains below come from one sample, sequenced in a study of blood T cell repertoires in COVID-19. The method was immunoSEQ multiplex PCR; TCRdb's version includes in-frame clones alone and lacks a portion of them. The repertoire holds about 380,000 clones, with more than 75% as singletons. Sequencing was carried out using peripheral blood. All receptors come from a human donor with acute or convalescent COVID-19. The donor label of this sample is uncertain.

The V and J genes are TRBV27 and TRBJ1-2, with 7 bases lining up with TRBD1. Trimming cost V 6 bases and J 2 bases; bases outside gene matches: 9. Germline loops: CDR1 MNHEY, CDR2 SMNVEV (reference sequence). The length of the CDR3 is 15 residues. The CDR3 protein is CASSPRQGGNYGYTF. DNA for the CDR3: TGTGCCAGCAGCCCCCGACAGGGCGGCAACTATGGCTACACCTTC.

The rearrangement uses TRBV10-3 and TRBJ1-3; 11 bases match TRBD1. The V segment lost 4 bases and the J segment 4 bases; nucleotides outside the gene matches: 9. Per germline, CDR1 ENHRY and CDR2 SYGVKD. The CDR3 consists of 17 residues. The CDR3 sequence is CAISGGHRTGGGNTIYF. Written as DNA, the CDR3 is TGTGCCATCAGTGGGGGCCATCGGACAGGGGGCGGAAACACCATATATTTT.